Below, 7 T cell receptor beta chains from the same sample are listed, as sequenced in a study of regulatory T cells in long-lasting Graves disease. TCR beta libraries were built with iRepertoire HTBI primers and Arm-PCR of CDR3 regions. TCRdb reprocessed the multiplex PCR reads with MiXCR, giving one entry per CDR3 protein. The repertoire holds about 660,000 distinct CDR3 sequences, about 32% seen once, with roughly 40% in the top ten. Time point: persistent/refractory GD, antithyroid drugs over 5 years with positive TRAb. Preparation of the TCR library used RNA extracted from PBMCs. Material: peripheral blood mononuclear cells (PBMCs), obtained when the disease was refractory, from a patient treated with antithyroid drugs. Receptors were obtained from a female donor with Graves disease.

This clonotype was seen ten or more times. The chain has TRBV27 and TRBJ1-4, with 8 bases matching TRBD1. The V segment lost 6 bases and the J segment 2 bases; nucleotides outside the gene matches: 5. The length of the CDR3 is 15 residues. Germline CDR1 and CDR2: MNHEY and SMNVEV (reference sequence). The chain's CDR3 is CASSGRDRTNEKLFF. CDR3 nucleotide sequence: TGTGCCAGCAGCGGCCGGGACAGGACTAATGAAAAACTGTTTTTT.

This rearrangement joins TRBV5-1 to TRBJ1-2; no firm D call. Trimming left V 4 bases short and J 4 bases short, with 14 bases between. This CDR3 comprises 14 residues. Germline lookup yields CDR1 SGHRS and CDR2 YFSETQ. The CDR3 spells CASSPEGRGYGYTF. Written as DNA, the CDR3 is TGCGCCAGCAGCCCAGAGGGCAGAGGCTATGGCTACACCTTC.

In its sample, this clonotype was seen a few times. J is TRBJ1-1 and V is TRBV9; no clear D gene. With 8 bases removed from V and 1 base from J, the gap between germline ends came to 12 bases. CDR3 length: 13 residues. CDR1 SGDLS and CDR2 YYNGEE come from the germline V gene. CDR3 protein: CASSVAQNTEAFF. Written as DNA, the CDR3 is TGTGCCAGTAGTGTGGCCCAGAACACTGAAGCTTTCTTT.

The gene calls are TRBV4-1 and TRBJ1-2, with TRBD1 as a possible D gene (5 bases). The CDR3 extends over 15 amino acids. Germline CDR1 reads MGHRA; CDR2 reads YSYEKL. The V gene lost 1 base and the J gene lost 3 bases, with 12 bases spanning the gap. CDR3 in amino acids: CASSQAQGYHYGYTF. In nucleotides, the CDR3 is TGCGCCAGCAGCCAAGCGCAGGGTTATCACTATGGCTACACCTTC.

This clonotype was found many times. The V gene is TRBV30, the J gene TRBJ1-2; possibly TRBD1 for D (5 bases). Germline-derived CDR1 and CDR2 are GTSNPN and SVGIG (reference sequence). The CDR3 is 11 residues long. In DNA form, the CDR3 reads TGTGGTCGGCGGGGCATCTATGGCTACACCTTC. Its translation: CGRRGIYGYTF.

This clonotype showed up just a few times. This chain joins TRBV2 and TRBJ2-2; tentatively, D is TRBD1 (6 bases). The CDR3 sequence is 15 residues long. Germline assignment: CDR1 SNHLY and CDR2 FYNNEI. V was pared by 5 bases and J by 6 bases, with 16 bases between. CDR3 loop: CASSPGQHSAGELFF. CDR3 coding DNA: TGTGCCAGCAGTCCGGGACAACATTCGGCCGGGGAGCTGTTTTTT.

The V gene is TRBV20-1, the J gene TRBJ1-1, with D maybe TRBD1 (6 bases). Germline loops: CDR1 DFQATT, CDR2 SNEGSKA (reference sequence). The CDR3 is made up of 14 amino acids. V lost 6 bases and J 2 bases, leaving 16 bases between the germline ends. Here the CDR3 reads CSAVTGMVNTEAFF. In nucleotides, the CDR3 is TGCAGTGCCGTTACAGGGATGGTAAACACTGAAGCTTTCTTT.